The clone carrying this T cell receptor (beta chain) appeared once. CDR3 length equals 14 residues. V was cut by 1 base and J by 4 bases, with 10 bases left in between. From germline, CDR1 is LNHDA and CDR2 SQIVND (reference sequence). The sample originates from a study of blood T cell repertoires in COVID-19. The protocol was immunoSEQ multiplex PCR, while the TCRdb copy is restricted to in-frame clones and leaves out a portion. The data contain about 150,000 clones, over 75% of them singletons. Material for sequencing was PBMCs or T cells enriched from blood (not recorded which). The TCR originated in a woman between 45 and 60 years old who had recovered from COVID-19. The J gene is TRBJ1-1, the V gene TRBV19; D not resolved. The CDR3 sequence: CASSIGPVLTEAFF. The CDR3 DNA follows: TGTGCCAGTAGTATAGGCCCGGTCCTCACTGAAGCTTTCTTT.